This TCR beta chain was profiled in a study of cytomegalovirus exposure and HLA in healthy donors (dated by TCRdb to 2015 to 2018). Broadly, across the study: An earlier analysis of under 600 of the donors reported about 250 Gb of sequence data and around 110 million unique TCR beta sequences from 150 million to 200 million T cells. Among some 400 genotyped donors of the cohort, an average of roughly 230,000 unique TCR beta nucleotide sequences was sequenced per donor, of which about 18% were non-productive. Every repertoire in the discovery cohort had been generated on one and the same sequencing platform. A later analysis re-examined previously published TCR beta repertoires from hundreds of donors and added high-resolution HLA genotyping to investigate patterns of TCR occurrence. Donor age, sex, ethnicity and CMV serostatus were compiled alongside the repertoire data. Rather than drawing on any new phenotypic data, the later analysis identified candidate immune exposures from TCR beta sequences and the way those sequences occurred across donors. The study used immunosequencing to profile the T cell repertoires of 600 to 850 subjects and linked those repertoires to cytomegalovirus serostatus. The study was designed to test whether signatures of past pathogen exposure could be identified by cataloging public T cell receptors. Besides the first cohort of approximately 670 subjects, a separate validation cohort made up of about 120 different subjects was used. Class I and class II HLA loci were covered by the typing at four-digit resolution. High-throughput TCR immunosequencing, statistical association of individual TCRs with disease status, and machine learning were combined to predict cytomegalovirus infection status. To decide whether each TCR beta V gene segment behaved as functional or pseudogenic, an earlier analysis of over 500 of the donors relied on high-throughput TCR beta sequencing. Typing coverage varied by locus: roughly 629-640 donors for A, B, C, DRB1 and DQB1; under 550 for DQA1; about 590 for DPA1; about 450 for DPB1. In a later genetic analysis, genome-wide SNP genotypes for 398 of the 666 donors were used, and that subset was treated as a discovery cohort. About five DR-DQ haplotypes were handled as single units for association and clustering because linkage in the cohort was strong. The genetic ancestry cluster associated with self-reported Caucasian donors included around 76% of the 300 to 400 genotyped donors. Approximately 310 gigabases of sequencing data and roughly 81 million unique TCR sequences made up an early release that covered under 750 HLA-typed donors. Results and caveats for the whole study, not just this receptor: Assigning TCR associations to individual alleles was difficult when HLA alleles, especially DR and DQ, strongly co-occurred. Presence/absence analyses assumed roughly uniform sequencing depth across donors, an assumption that may not hold. Because the 87-base-pair reads could not distinguish some IMGT-functional V segments, including TRBV6-2 and TRBV6-3, those segments were excluded. A total of 150 to 200 TCR beta chains were listed by the study as associated with cytomegalovirus. A later genetic analysis reported fewer N-insertions in productive TCRs among donors in an Asian-associated ancestry cluster than the roughly 620-donor mean. Broadly in line with IMGT annotations, most TCR beta V segments showed up in productive rearrangements about 87% or about 30% of the time in an earlier analysis of several hundred of the donors. The sequencing pipeline was judged likely to have produced a cluster of highly shared sequence variants as a technical artifact. According to a later analysis, most CMV-associated TCR beta chains appeared to be HLA-restricted, and the HLA associations seemed to be driven largely by CMV exposure. Because counts were too low, about 18 rarely observed V segments, including chromosome 9 orphons, were excluded from the earlier analysis of 587 of the donors. According to a later analysis, parvovirus B19, influenza, CMV and Epstein-Barr virus appeared linked to several top co-occurrence clusters. A further reported finding was that TCR beta sequences accurately predicted the HLA-A and HLA-B alleles for most subjects in the first cohort. In this cohort, only TCR beta chains were sequenced, and detectable features were limited by the absence of alpha or paired-chain data. The authors suggested that the approach could potentially be generalized to other disease states and immunological phenotypes. In a later analysis, HLA-associated TCR beta chains were found to be more clonally expanded and to have lower generation probabilities than equally common non-associated chains. A few of the identified cytomegalovirus-associated TCR beta chains were confirmed in vitro to be specific for cytomegalovirus antigens. Because some donors lacked HLA typing at each locus, the association tests relied only on the typed subset. In a later analysis, TCR association rates were found to vary across HLA loci, with the most associated TCRs seen for DRB1 alleles and the fewest for HLA-C alleles. In a later genetic analysis, a missense DCLRE1C variant was associated with V-gene and J-gene trimming of TCR beta chains, and the association was replicated in an independent cohort. For the cohort, immune exposure information was limited to CMV serostatus. A later analysis associated roughly 17,000 TCR beta sequences with specific HLA alleles at a false discovery rate of 0.05. In both the original and validation cohorts, the classifier was reported to diagnose cytomegalovirus status with high specificity and sensitivity. Linkage disequilibrium might explain the correlated functional status among segregating V segments, but an unknown experimental factor could not be excluded. While some public TCRs were present in many individuals, most TCR sequences turned up only very rarely across donors.

Worth noting for this clone: Its antigen has not been determined. No qualities accompany the bases; no much larger clone lies one base away.

Libraries were constructed by the immunoSEQ multiplex PCR assay. The multiplex PCR relied on a mix of 60 forward primers for TCR Vbeta segments and 13 reverse primers for TCR Jbeta segments. Amplification of the CDR3 region of rearranged TCR beta genes was performed with a multiplex PCR assay on genomic DNA. The Illumina HiSeq System was used to sequence the amplified TCR beta libraries as 87-base-pair reads. Regarding the original processing steps: A later analysis counted approximately 76 million unique TCR beta chains across the roughly 700 repertoires, and 10 million to 11 million of these chains were shared by at least two donors. A nearest-neighbor algorithm error-corrected the raw reads and collapsed the reads into unique sequences, merging closely related sequences to remove PCR and sequencing errors. V, D and J gene segments were assigned by aligning CDR3 sequences to IMGT reference sequences. For a sequence to be retained, a match of at least six nucleotides to both a V gene segment and a J gene segment was required. A rearrangement counted as productive if the CDR3 had no stop codons and remained in frame with V and J, and every other rearrangement counted as non-productive. CDR3 was defined by IMGT convention, running from the second conserved V-encoded cysteine to the conserved J-encoded phenylalanine. The earlier analysis of approximately 590 of the donors excluded any sequence lacking an unambiguous match to a single V gene segment. In an earlier analysis of about 590 of the donors, a V segment was called functional when productive rearrangements were above 56.7%, and segregating when the standard deviation between donors exceeded 5%. A statistical classification framework was developed to diagnose cytomegalovirus status using the catalog of TCR beta chain sequences. In a later analysis, V and J genes were assigned by comparing TCR nucleotide sequences against IMGT/GENE-DB human TR gene sequences. In a later analysis, CDR3 sequences and most-parsimonious VDJ recombination scenarios were assigned using the TCRdist pipeline. In a later analysis, each TCR beta chain was defined by its CDR3 amino acid sequence together with its V-gene family, and reads without a unique V-gene family were excluded. To address suspected cross-contamination and a sequencing artifact, a later analysis removed 450 to 700 highly shared, low-generation-probability nucleotide sequences. A later analysis calculated a clonal expansion index for each public chain from normalized within-repertoire ranks of inferred template counts. In a later analysis, generation probabilities were computed using a VDJ recombination model fitted to out-of-frame rearrangements, and the results were checked against IGoR. In a later analysis, TCR-TCR, TCR-HLA and TCR-CMV co-occurrence was scored with hypergeometric tests, and a repertoire-size bias correction was applied to TCR pairs. False discovery rates were estimated in a later analysis by permuting HLA or CMV assignments 20 times. In a later analysis, co-occurring TCRs were grouped using DBSCAN, and TCRdist sequence similarity was added for clustering within HLA-allele-positive subsets. For co-occurrence clustering, repertoires with fewer than 30,000 or more than 120,000 public chains were excluded, along with 5 or 6 repertoires with anomalous nucleotide sharing. Drawn from immuneACCESS, this table holds only the in-frame rearrangements with V and J called that TCRdb kept. Clones are partly lost; checked studies trace under half to an unresolved V gene and leave the rest unexplained. Clonal size and the V and J genes are those of that table, whereas D and trimming came from the DNA. This sample gives roughly 170,000 clones in total; more than 80% of them show up just once. The top ten clonotypes cover about 0.82% of the sample.

The cohort comprised 710 or so healthy bone marrow donors. At the time of sampling, every cohort member was nominally healthy, though immune exposures that went unrecorded were likely present. The donor tested CMV seronegative and was one of the 352 seronegative cohort members. Every donor gave a peripheral blood sample, and the peripheral blood mononuclear cells from that sample were used for TCR beta sequencing. Genomic DNA was extracted from the blood cell samples with the Qiagen DNeasy Blood Extraction Kit. CDR1 and CDR2 are drawn from the germline V gene: MNHNS, SASEGT. The CDR3 goes from the cysteine to the phenylalanine over 11 residues. Only the CDR3 DNA is retained, 33 bases long and in frame from the first base. V and J are truncated by 5 bases and 5 bases respectively, leaving an intervening sequence of 7 bases.

The chain links TRBV6-1 with TRBJ2-7; a weak D assignment points to TRBD1 (6 bases agree). The sequenced sample consisted of PBMCs. The clonotype comes from a woman younger than 30 in good health and CMV-seronegative. CDR3 protein: CASSYRDEQYF. The sequenced DNA is TGTGCCAGCAGTTACAGGGACGAGCAGTACTTC.